This T cell receptor beta chain is from a study of CD8+CD57+ T cells in acquired aplastic anemia. The sample holds many counts of this clonotype. What it recognizes is unknown. The length of the CDR3 is 17 residues. Germline CDR1 and CDR2: SGHRS and YFSETQ. Trimming at V came to 5 bases and at J to 0 bases, leaving 12 bases not matched to a gene. An expansion of CD8+CD57+ cells by flow cytometry had been shown in patients chosen for sequencing. Patients were treatment-naive when blood was sampled. Genomic DNA constituted the template upon which TCR beta VDJ and CDR3 profiling was performed. TCRdb re-analysed the reads in MiXCR, keeping a single row per CDR3 protein. Among around 200,000 distinct CDR3 sequences, less than 50% were seen once, and the ten largest hold over 10%. Study findings and constraints: Found in both controls and patients were almost 30 CD8+ CDR3 sequences.

The J gene is TRBJ2-3, the V gene TRBV5-1, with 7 nucleotides matching TRBD2. The receptor's source is a human donor with aplastic anemia. The material sequenced was sorted CD4+, CD8+, or CD8+CD57+ T cells (not recorded which) from PBMCs. The CDR3 loop reads CASRFGTIAGSTDTQYF. The CDR3 DNA reads as TGCGCCAGCAGGTTTGGGACCATAGCGGGCAGCACAGATACGCAGTATTTT.